A selection of T cell receptor beta chains follows, all from one sample in a study of OX40 agonist ivuxolimab in advanced cancers. Data came from immunoSEQ multiplex PCR; TCRdb stores just in-frame clones and leaves some out. The top ten hold approximately 0.63% of the sample, which has about 73,000 clones, about 89% seen once. Here the sequenced sample was CD4+ or CD8+ T cells sorted from blood, taken in a trial of the OX40 agonist ivuxolimab. The receptors originated from an adult with an advanced solid tumor such as melanoma, head and neck, liver or kidney cancer. The CDR3 runs from the conserved cysteine through the conserved F or W. The order of the fields is D gene, V gene, clone size, J gene, CDR3 protein, CDR3 DNA. A D gene is named only where the DNA matches it firmly. The listing skips clone size in some rows; elsewhere it reads once, few, many or a size class.

d_gene: TRBD1
v_gene: TRBV7-9
abundance: .
j_gene: TRBJ1-4
CDR3aa: CASSSFGRGQEKLFF
CDR3nt: TGTGCCAGCAGCTCCTTTGGCAGGGGGCAGGAAAAACTGTTTTTT

d_gene: TRBD1
v_gene: TRBV7-8
abundance: .
j_gene: TRBJ1-6
CDR3aa: CASSVTGGNSPLHF
CDR3nt: TGTGCCAGCAGCGTGACAGGGGGCAATTCACCCCTCCACTTT

d_gene: .
v_gene: TRBV29-1
abundance: .
j_gene: TRBJ2-2
CDR3aa: CSVEGHLNTGELFF
CDR3nt: TGCAGCGTTGAAGGACACCTGAACACCGGGGAGCTGTTTTTT

d_gene: .
v_gene: TRBV6-1
abundance: .
j_gene: TRBJ2-7
CDR3aa: CASSYNSEQYF
CDR3nt: TGTGCCAGCAGTTACAACAGCGAGCAGTACTTC

d_gene: .
v_gene: TRBV6-1
abundance: .
j_gene: TRBJ2-6
CDR3aa: CASNSLSGANVLTF
CDR3nt: TGTGCCAGCAACAGCCTTTCTGGGGCCAACGTCCTGACTTTC

d_gene: TRBD1
v_gene: TRBV18
abundance: .
j_gene: TRBJ2-3
CDR3aa: CASSPTGGTDTQYF
CDR3nt: TGTGCCAGCTCACCAACAGGGGGCACAGATACGCAGTATTTT

d_gene: TRBD1
v_gene: TRBV11-2
abundance: .
j_gene: TRBJ2-3
CDR3aa: CASSLDGTATDTQYF
CDR3nt: TGTGCCAGCAGCTTAGATGGGACAGCAACGGATACGCAGTATTTT

d_gene: .
v_gene: TRBV5-1
abundance: .
j_gene: TRBJ2-2
CDR3aa: CASSRPNANTGELFF
CDR3nt: TGCGCCAGCAGCCGCCCTAACGCGAACACCGGGGAGCTGTTTTTT

d_gene: .
v_gene: TRBV7-2
abundance: .
j_gene: TRBJ1-2
CDR3aa: CASSFRHDGMDGYTF
CDR3nt: TGTGCCAGCAGCTTCAGACACGACGGGATGGATGGCTACACCTTC

d_gene: TRBD1
v_gene: TRBV6-1
abundance: .
j_gene: TRBJ2-1
CDR3aa: CASTTGGQGHNEQFF
CDR3nt: TGTGCCAGCACGACGGGGGGACAGGGCCACAATGAGCAGTTCTTC

d_gene: .
v_gene: TRBV19
abundance: .
j_gene: TRBJ1-2
CDR3aa: CASSGGAYGYTF
CDR3nt: TGTGCCAGTAGCGGGGGTGCCTATGGCTACACCTTC

d_gene: .
v_gene: TRBV5-1
abundance: .
j_gene: TRBJ2-5
CDR3aa: CASSLFKETQYF
CDR3nt: TGCGCCAGCAGCTTGTTCAAAGAGACCCAGTACTTC

d_gene: .
v_gene: TRBV19
abundance: .
j_gene: TRBJ2-2
CDR3aa: CASSIFQAGGELFF
CDR3nt: TGTGCCAGTAGTATCTTCCAGGCAGGAGGGGAGCTGTTTTTT

d_gene: TRBD2
v_gene: TRBV28
abundance: .
j_gene: TRBJ2-1
CDR3aa: CASSRPGLAGGSARNEQFF
CDR3nt: TGTGCCAGCAGTCGTCCGGGACTAGCGGGGGGGTCCGCTAGGAATGAGCAGTTCTTC

d_gene: TRBD1
v_gene: TRBV19
abundance: .
j_gene: TRBJ1-2
CDR3aa: CASSMQTGGTRYTF
CDR3nt: TGTGCCAGTAGTATGCAGACAGGGGGCACCCGCTACACCTTC

d_gene: .
v_gene: TRBV6-1
abundance: .
j_gene: TRBJ2-7
CDR3aa: CASNDRPYEQYF
CDR3nt: TGTGCCAGCAATGACAGACCCTACGAGCAGTACTTC

d_gene: .
v_gene: TRBV30
abundance: .
j_gene: TRBJ1-6
CDR3aa: CAWKWGAASPLHF
CDR3nt: TGTGCCTGGAAATGGGGGGCAGCATCACCCCTCCACTTT

d_gene: .
v_gene: TRBV25-1
abundance: .
j_gene: TRBJ2-1
CDR3aa: CASSTQGKFF
CDR3nt: TGTGCCAGCAGTACCCAGGGAAAATTCTTC

d_gene: TRBD2
v_gene: TRBV7-2
abundance: .
j_gene: TRBJ2-5
CDR3aa: CASSLGAGGIAETQYF
CDR3nt: TGTGCCAGCAGCTTAGGGGCGGGGGGGATCGCAGAGACCCAGTACTTC

d_gene: .
v_gene: TRBV7-7
abundance: .
j_gene: TRBJ2-6
CDR3aa: CASGDSPSSGANVLTF
CDR3nt: TGTGCTAGCGGAGACAGTCCGTCTTCTGGGGCCAACGTCCTGACTTTC

d_gene: .
v_gene: TRBV19
abundance: .
j_gene: TRBJ2-7
CDR3aa: CASSMGSQITYEQYF
CDR3nt: TGTGCCAGTAGTATGGGCAGCCAGATTACCTACGAGCAGTACTTC

d_gene: .
v_gene: TRBV9
abundance: .
j_gene: TRBJ1-5
CDR3aa: CASSVYSNQPQHF
CDR3nt: TGTGCCAGCAGCGTATATAGCAATCAGCCCCAGCATTTT

d_gene: .
v_gene: TRBV5-1
abundance: .
j_gene: TRBJ1-1
CDR3aa: CASSEGFRTEAFF
CDR3nt: TGCGCCAGCAGCGAGGGGTTTCGCACTGAAGCTTTCTTT

d_gene: TRBD1
v_gene: TRBV5-1
abundance: .
j_gene: TRBJ2-7
CDR3aa: CASSRGQEFYEQYF
CDR3nt: TGCGCCAGCAGCCGCGGACAGGAATTCTACGAGCAGTACTTC

d_gene: TRBD2
v_gene: TRBV7-9
abundance: .
j_gene: TRBJ2-5
CDR3aa: CASSRAPGLGSLETQYF
CDR3nt: TGTGCCAGCAGCCGAGCCCCGGGACTAGGCTCATTGGAGACCCAGTACTTC

d_gene: .
v_gene: TRBV4-3
abundance: .
j_gene: TRBJ1-2
CDR3aa: CASSQDMASGYGYTF
CDR3nt: TGCGCCAGCAGCCAAGATATGGCTTCGGGCTATGGCTACACCTTC

d_gene: .
v_gene: TRBV28
abundance: .
j_gene: TRBJ2-7
CDR3aa: CASGGGTRTGQGEQYF
CDR3nt: TGTGCCAGCGGGGGGGGAACGAGGACAGGACAGGGCGAGCAGTACTTC

d_gene: TRBD1
v_gene: TRBV19
abundance: few
j_gene: TRBJ1-2
CDR3aa: CASRGQGRPNYGYTF
CDR3nt: TGTGCCAGTAGGGGACAGGGACGACCTAACTATGGCTACACCTTC

d_gene: .
v_gene: TRBV6-5
abundance: .
j_gene: TRBJ1-1
CDR3aa: CASSYGPREAFF
CDR3nt: TGTGCCAGCAGTTACGGGCCGAGGGAAGCTTTCTTT

d_gene: TRBD1
v_gene: TRBV27
abundance: .
j_gene: TRBJ2-2
CDR3aa: CASSHGQGPAGELFF
CDR3nt: TGTGCCAGCAGTCACGGACAGGGTCCTGCCGGGGAGCTGTTTTTT

d_gene: .
v_gene: TRBV6-5
abundance: .
j_gene: TRBJ2-7
CDR3aa: CASSFSGTAIEQYF
CDR3nt: TGTGCCAGCAGTTTTAGCGGGACAGCCATCGAGCAGTACTTC

d_gene: .
v_gene: TRBV14
abundance: .
j_gene: TRBJ1-1
CDR3aa: CASSQEVARITEAFF
CDR3nt: TGTGCCAGCAGCCAAGAGGTGGCTCGGATCACTGAAGCTTTCTTT

d_gene: .
v_gene: TRBV5-5
abundance: .
j_gene: TRBJ1-5
CDR3aa: CASSLTAGDFNQPQHF
CDR3nt: TGTGCCAGCAGCTTGACGGCAGGGGATTTCAATCAGCCCCAGCATTTT

d_gene: .
v_gene: TRBV7-2
abundance: .
j_gene: TRBJ2-3
CDR3aa: CASSLGAGGPVADTQYF
CDR3nt: TGTGCCAGCAGCTTAGGGGCAGGGGGGCCCGTCGCAGATACGCAGTATTTT

d_gene: TRBD1
v_gene: TRBV29-1
abundance: .
j_gene: TRBJ1-5
CDR3aa: CSARGQGNQPQHF
CDR3nt: TGCAGCGCGCGGGGACAGGGTAATCAGCCCCAGCATTTT

d_gene: .
v_gene: TRBV19
abundance: .
j_gene: TRBJ1-4
CDR3aa: CASIGGMELFF
CDR3nt: TGTGCCAGTATTGGCGGTATGGAATTGTTTTTT

d_gene: .
v_gene: TRBV5-1
abundance: .
j_gene: TRBJ2-2
CDR3aa: CATQRDTNTGELFF
CDR3nt: TGCGCCACGCAACGGGACACTAACACCGGGGAGCTGTTTTTT

d_gene: .
v_gene: TRBV30
abundance: .
j_gene: TRBJ2-3
CDR3aa: CAWSRSDTQYF
CDR3nt: TGTGCCTGGAGTAGGAGTGATACGCAGTATTTT

d_gene: .
v_gene: TRBV7-9
abundance: .
j_gene: TRBJ2-7
CDR3aa: CASSSFQEQYF
CDR3nt: TGTGCCAGCAGCTCCTTCCAGGAGCAGTACTTC

d_gene: .
v_gene: TRBV18
abundance: few
j_gene: TRBJ1-2
CDR3aa: CASSTEAGPYGYTF
CDR3nt: TGTGCCAGCTCCACAGAGGCAGGACCCTATGGCTACACCTTC

d_gene: TRBD1
v_gene: TRBV7-8
abundance: .
j_gene: TRBJ1-5
CDR3aa: CASSPLGQGNQPQHF
CDR3nt: TGTGCCAGCAGCCCGCTGGGACAGGGGAATCAGCCCCAGCATTTT

d_gene: .
v_gene: TRBV27
abundance: .
j_gene: TRBJ2-3
CDR3aa: CASSRNRHGTDTQYF
CDR3nt: TGTGCCAGCAGTCGGAACCGACACGGCACAGATACGCAGTATTTT